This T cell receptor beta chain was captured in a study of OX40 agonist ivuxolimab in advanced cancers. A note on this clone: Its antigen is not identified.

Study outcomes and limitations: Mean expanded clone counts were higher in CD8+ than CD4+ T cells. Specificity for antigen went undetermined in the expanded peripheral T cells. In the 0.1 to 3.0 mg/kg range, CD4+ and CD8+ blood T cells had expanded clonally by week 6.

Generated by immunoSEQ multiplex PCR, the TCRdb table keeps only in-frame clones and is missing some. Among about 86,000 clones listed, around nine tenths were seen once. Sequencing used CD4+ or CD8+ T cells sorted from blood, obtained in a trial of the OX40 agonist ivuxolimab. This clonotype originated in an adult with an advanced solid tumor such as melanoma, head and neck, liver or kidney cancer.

CDR3 protein: CASTIGGGGRSNQPQHF. DNA for the CDR3: TGTGCCAGCACAATAGGAGGAGGGGGCAGGAGCAATCAGCCCCAGCATTTT. The chain links TRBV28 to TRBJ1-5; 7 nucleotides align to TRBD1. The ends lost 7 bases at V and 1 base at J; junction bases unmatched: 13. The CDR3 is 17 residues long. Germline V CDR1 and CDR2: MDHEN, SYDVKM.